The 2 T cell receptor beta chains reported below all come from one sample, sequenced in a study of vaccination and CD4 T cells after COVID-19. The Oncomine TCR Beta short-read assay was applied to DNA of cultured CD4+ T cells. TCRdb reprocessed the PCR reads via MiXCR and lists one record per CDR3 protein. The sample yields about 6,600 distinct CDR3 sequences, 15% to 20% seen once. Their antigens are not known. Treatment meaning: 10-day PBMC culture with coronavirus spike peptide pools or control peptides (ViraFEST assay). The sample was CD4+ T cells from blood, cultured in vitro. The source is a human donor who had recovered from COVID-19.

The chain links TRBV12-3 or TRBV12-4 to TRBJ2-2; D is perhaps TRBD2 (5 bases). With 0 bases removed from V and 3 bases from J, the gap between germline ends came to 5 bases. CDR3 length: 14 amino acids. Written as DNA, the CDR3 is TGTGCCAGCAGTTTAGCCGGGGACACCGGGGAGCTGTTTTTT. Residues: CASSLAGDTGELFF.

V and J are TRBV25-1 and TRBJ1-5; TRBD1 is a possible D gene (5 bases). The CDR3 runs 15 residues. Trimming removed 5 bases from V and 4 bases from J, with 15 bases in between. Germline V gene lookup returns CDR1 MGHDK and CDR2 SYGVNS. The CDR3 here is CASSRSGPGNQPQHF. CDR3 in DNA: TGTGCCAGCAGTCGATCGGGGCCGGGGAATCAGCCCCAGCATTTT. Complete variable domain (other parts from reference TRBV25-1 and TRBJ1-5): EADIYQTPRYLVIGTGKKITLECSQTMGHDKMYWYQQDPGMELHLIHYSYGVNSTEKGDLSSESTVSRIRTEHFPLTLESARPSHTSQYLCASSRSGPGNQPQHFGDGTRLSIL.